This TCR beta chain was identified in a study of T cell responses to AZD1222 COVID-19 vaccine. Study observations and caveats: Following two doses of AZD1222, Spike-specific TCR breadth and depth rose. Close to half of spike-specific TCRs reportedly recognize unmutated variant regions. Spike was spanned by vaccine-associated CD4 TCRs, with dominance at 160-218 and 743-854.

The study pooled second doses at about 4 or about 12 weeks. The ends lost 2 bases at V and 7 bases at J; junction bases unmatched: 8. The CDR3 sequence is 15 residues long. Germline values: CDR1 MNHEY, CDR2 SMNVEV (reference sequence). Only in-frame clones appear in the TCRdb table, and some are missing; sequencing was by immunoSEQ multiplex PCR. The sample has more than 95,000 clones, 85% to 90% seen once. For this clone: Its antigen is currently unknown.

This chain joins TRBV27 and TRBJ2-7; the match to TRBD2 covers 10 bases. This material consisted of peripheral blood, taken 28 days after the second AZD1222 dose. The sequence was collected from an adult who received the AZD1222 COVID-19 vaccine. The CDR3 region has the DNA TGTGCCAGCAGTTTACAAGCGGGAGGGTTGTGGGAGCAGTACTTC. Amino acid sequence: CASSLQAGGLWEQYF.